The 26 T cell receptor beta chains in this list originate from one sample, sequenced in a study of blood T cells in healthy people across ages. A second PCR, run for roughly 7 to 11 cycles, used a sample-barcoded 5' primer plus a J-beta primer mix. TCRdb redid the calling of the 5' RACE reads with MiXCR, one entry per CDR3 protein. The sample includes under 750,000 distinct CDR3 sequences, around half of them seen just once. The sample consisted of blood. These receptors were taken from a man aged 80 or over in good health.

The chain carries TRBV3-1 and TRBJ1-1; possible D gene TRBD1, 5 bases. This CDR3 region has 14 residues. Trimming pared 3 bases from V and 4 bases from J, leaving 12 bases between. Germline assignment: CDR1 LGHDT and CDR2 YNNKEL (reference sequence). The CDR3 sequence is CASSQPGTGTEAFF. In DNA form, the CDR3 reads TGTGCCAGCAGCCAGCCCGGGACCGGCACTGAAGCTTTCTTT.

This clonotype was counted between two and nine times. This rearrangement joins TRBV28 to TRBJ1-2; D is ambiguous. Per germline, CDR1 MDHEN and CDR2 SYDVKM. The germline V and J ends were trimmed by 3 bases and 3 bases, with 11 bases remaining between them. The CDR3 has 14 amino acids. The CDR3 loop is CASSFVYSDYGYTF. The CDR3 bases are TGTGCCAGCAGTTTCGTGTATTCCGACTATGGCTACACCTTC.

This clonotype was seen only a few times. Germline and junction disagree at one end, which may indicate a read error. The chain uses TRBV18 and TRBJ2-1; the D is unclear. The CDR3 covers 15 residues. The germline gives CDR1 KGHSH, CDR2 LQKENI. CDR3 bases: TGTGCCAGCTCACCACTAATAGCCTCCTTCAATGAGCAGTTCTTC. Translating it yields CASSPLIASFNEQFF.

This clonotype has just a few counts. This chain uses TRBV7-2 with TRBJ1-1, with D uncertain. V was cut by 1 base and J by 0 bases, with 12 bases left in between. Germline V CDR1 and CDR2: SGHTA, FQGNSA. The CDR3 runs 16 residues. The CDR3 here is CASSLDPPTMNTEAFF. For the CDR3, the DNA is TGTGCCAGCAGCTTAGACCCGCCCACCATGAACACTGAAGCTTTCTTT.

This clonotype was found many times. A much larger clone is a single base away; this may be a read error. This chain uses TRBV6-6 with TRBJ2-6; no firm D call. The V gene's germline CDR1 is MNHNY and CDR2 SVGAGI (reference sequence). Trimming stripped 8 bases from V and 0 bases from J, with 5 bases between. This CDR3 is built from 13 residues. The CDR3 coding sequence is TGTGCCAGCGGTGCCTCTGGGGCCAACGTCCTGACTTTC. Protein: CASGASGANVLTF.

This clonotype was picked up many times. The J gene is TRBJ1-2, the V gene TRBV20-1; a possible D gene is TRBD1 (6 bases). V lost 6 bases and J lost 4, with 15 bases in between. This CDR3 is 13 amino acids long. Germline V lookup: CDR1 DFQATT, CDR2 SNEGSKA (reference sequence). CDR3 loop: CSAQRSQGYGYTF. The CDR3 coding sequence is TGCAGTGCACAACGTTCACAGGGCTATGGCTACACCTTC.

The chain combines TRBV20-1 with TRBJ1-4; 10 bases line up with TRBD1. With 5 bases clipped from V and 7 bases from J, the junction kept 7 bases outside the gene matches. Germline CDR1 reads DFQATT; CDR2 reads SNEGSKA (reference sequence). The CDR3 sequence is 14 residues long. CDR3 in DNA: TGCAGTGCTGCCGCCGGGACAGGGGTTGAAAAACTGTTTTTT. Protein sequence: CSAAAGTGVEKLFF.

This chain connects TRBV5-1 to TRBJ2-1; 10 positions match TRBD2. The CDR3 totals 17 residues. The germline CDR1 and CDR2 sequences are SGHRS and YFSETQ. With V trimmed by 4 bases and J by 7 bases, 14 bases remained unmatched. CDR3 in DNA: TGCGCCAGCAGCCCGAGACTAGCGGGCCCCCTAGGGAATGAGCAGTTCTTC. This sequence encodes CASSPRLAGPLGNEQFF.

The V gene is TRBV7-9, the J gene TRBJ2-7; the D is unclear. The CDR3 is 12 amino acids. Trimming took off 3 bases at V and 7 bases at J, with 10 bases between the two ends. The V gene's germline CDR1 is SEHNR and CDR2 FQNEAQ (reference sequence). CDR3 DNA: TGTGCCAGCAGCTTTTCCTCTCCGGAGCAGTACTTC. Translation: CASSFSSPEQYF.

This sequence joins TRBV5-1 and TRBJ2-5, with 8 bases fitting TRBD1. The germline V gene has CDR1 SGHRS and CDR2 YFSETQ. The CDR3 is made up of 15 amino acids. The V segment lost 4 bases and the J segment 5 bases; nucleotides outside the gene matches: 10. CDR3 region: CASSPGQGTRETQYF. The CDR3 nucleotides are TGCGCCAGCAGCCCCGGACAGGGAACAAGGGAGACCCAGTACTTC.

The chain combines TRBV5-1 with TRBJ2-7, with 11 bases fitting TRBD1. CDR3 length equals 16 residues. Germline trimming cut 3 bases from V and 3 bases from J; bases unmatched to any gene: 8. Germline V gene data show CDR1 as SGHRS and CDR2 as YFSETQ. The CDR3 region has the DNA TGCGCCAGCAGCTACTATACCGGGACAGGGGGCTACGAGCAGTACTTC. It translates to CASSYYTGTGGYEQYF.

As to this clonotype: Sequence at one end of the junction differs from germline and may be a read error. The chain combines TRBV12-3 or TRBV12-4 with TRBJ2-4, with 7 positions matching TRBD2. This CDR3 region has 14 residues. DNA of the CDR3: TGTGTCAGCAGTTTGCGGGGGGCCAAAAACATTCAGTACTTC. The encoded protein is CVSSLRGAKNIQYF.

This clonotype was picked up a small number of times. The chain carries TRBV9 and TRBJ1-4; D unresolved. CDR1 and CDR2 (germline): SGDLS, YYNGEE. The V gene lost 0 bases and the J gene lost 8 bases, with 11 bases spanning the gap. CDR3 length equals 14 residues. In DNA form, the CDR3 reads TGTGCCAGCAGCGTAGGGGGAGTTGGAGAAAAACTGTTTTTT. Translation gives CASSVGGVGEKLFF.

This chain connects TRBV28 to TRBJ2-5; 14 bases are shared with TRBD2. J lost 11 bases, V lost 2 bases, and 10 bases had no gene match. This CDR3 comprises 16 residues. The germline V gene has CDR1 MDHEN and CDR2 SYDVKM. Here the CDR3 DNA reads TGTGCCAGCAGTTTACGGGGGACTAGCGGGAGTTGGGAGCAGTACTTC. It encodes CASSLRGTSGSWEQYF.

The chain links TRBV5-1 to TRBJ1-6, with TRBD1 matching 11 bases. The germline gives CDR1 SGHRS, CDR2 YFSETQ. Trimming took 4 bases from V and 11 from J; bases not matched to a gene: 14. The length of the CDR3 is 17 residues. This CDR3 reads CASSVEATGQGGTPLHF. The DNA of the CDR3 is TGCGCCAGCAGCGTTGAAGCAACGGGACAGGGGGGTACACCCCTCCACTTT.

This chain links TRBV5-1 with TRBJ2-3, with 7 bases that match TRBD1. CDR1 is SGHRS, CDR2 YFSETQ, per germline. CDR3 size: 13 residues. With V trimmed by 4 bases and J by 5 bases, 4 bases remained unmatched. The CDR3 is CASSPTGEDTQYF. As DNA, the CDR3 is TGCGCCAGCAGCCCCACAGGGGAAGATACGCAGTATTTT. The full variable domain, rest sourced from reference TRBV5-1 and TRBJ2-3, is KAGVTQTPRYLIKTRGQQVTLSCSPISGHRSVSWYQQTPGQGLQFLFEYFSETQRNKGNFPGRFSGRQFSNSRSEMNVSTLELGDSALYLCASSPTGEDTQYFGPGTRLTVL.

The chain joins TRBV7-2 to TRBJ2-5; 7 nucleotides agree with TRBD1. Trimming removed 2 bases from V and 2 bases from J; junction bases left unmatched: 5. Germline-derived CDR1 and CDR2 are SGHTA and FQGNSA. The CDR3 has 15 amino acids. This CDR3 is CASSLKADRQETQYF. Here the CDR3 DNA reads TGTGCCAGCAGCTTAAAAGCGGACAGGCAAGAGACCCAGTACTTC.

This clonotype was recorded many times. The chain links TRBV6-6 to TRBJ2-7; 7 positions match TRBD2. CDR1 and CDR2 (germline): MNHNY, SVGAGI (reference sequence). Trimming took 10 bases from V and 6 from J; bases not matched to a gene: 15. This CDR3 has 14 residues. CDR3 loop: CATHGGGPWSEQYF. In DNA form, the CDR3 reads TGTGCCACGCACGGGGGAGGGCCCTGGAGCGAGCAGTACTTC.

The chain recombines TRBV20-1 with TRBJ2-7; 9 bases fit TRBD2. The junction had 13 bases not matched to a gene; V was cut back by 6 bases and J by 1 base. Germline loops: CDR1 DFQATT, CDR2 SNEGSKA (reference sequence). The CDR3 sequence is 16 residues long. CDR3 DNA: TGCAGTGCCCCCGAGTTCCAAGCGGGAGGATCCTACGAGCAGTACTTC. Protein sequence: CSAPEFQAGGSYEQYF.

This clonotype was found a few times. V is TRBV29-1 and J is TRBJ2-3; 10 bases map to TRBD2. The junction had 5 bases not matched to a gene; V was cut back by 4 bases and J by 4 bases. This CDR3 has 14 amino acids. The germline CDR1 and CDR2 sequences are SQVTM and ANQGSEA. The CDR3 here is CSVASAGGPDTQYF. The CDR3 coding sequence is TGCAGCGTTGCATCAGCGGGGGGGCCAGATACGCAGTATTTT.

This clonotype was found a few times. The chain links TRBV4-3 to TRBJ1-1; D gene unclear. The V end was cut by 2 bases, the J end by 0 bases, with 4 bases between. The CDR3 length is 13 residues. CDR1 is LGHNA, CDR2 YSLEER, per germline. This CDR3 is CASSQLMNTEAFF. CDR3 DNA: TGCGCCAGCAGCCAATTGATGAACACTGAAGCTTTCTTT.

Only one count was recorded for this clonotype. The V and J genes are TRBV28 and TRBJ1-2; D uncertain. Trimming cost V 7 bases and J 3 bases, with 12 bases left between them. This CDR3 is built from 13 residues. Germline V gene lookup returns CDR1 MDHEN and CDR2 SYDVKM. This CDR3 reads CASTDPLDYGYTF. CDR3 nucleotides: TGTGCCAGCACTGACCCCCTTGACTATGGCTACACCTTC.

The chain uses TRBV7-2 and TRBJ2-2, with unresolved D. Germline-derived CDR1 and CDR2 are SGHTA and FQGNSA. Trimming removed 5 bases at V and 1 base at J, with 8 bases between. The CDR3 covers 14 residues. The CDR3 sequence is CASSPEWNTGELFF. Written as DNA, the CDR3 is TGTGCCAGCAGCCCAGAGTGGAACACCGGGGAGCTGTTTTTT.

The DNA for the CDR3 is TGTGCCAGCAGCCCCCAGATATCACAGGGGAGCGGCGAGCAGTACTTC. This gives the protein CASSPQISQGSGEQYF. The chain has TRBV3-1 and TRBJ2-7; 7 nucleotides line up with TRBD1. V lost 4 bases to trimming and J lost 6 bases; unmatched junction nucleotides: 15. CDR3 length equals 16 residues. In germline, CDR1 is LGHDT, CDR2 YNNKEL (reference sequence).

This clonotype came up a few times. This chain uses TRBV5-6 with TRBJ2-1, with 7 bases lining up with TRBD2. This CDR3 has 14 residues. V lost 2 bases to trimming and J lost 13 bases; unmatched junction nucleotides: 12. CDR1 and CDR2 from the germline V gene are SGHDT and YYEEEE. CDR3: CASSFSSGGETQFF. The CDR3 DNA sequence: TGTGCCAGCAGCTTCTCCAGTGGGGGGGAGACCCAGTTCTTC. Drawing the rest from reference TRBV5-6 and TRBJ2-1, the complete variable domain is DAGVTQSPTHLIKTRGQQVTLRCSPKSGHDTVSWYQQALGQGPQFIFQYYEEEERQRGNFPDRFSGHQFPNYSSELNVNALLLGDSALYLCASSFSSGGETQFFGPGTRLTVL.

This clonotype has ten or more counts. The V call is TRBV6-6, the J call TRBJ2-1, with 9 bases that match TRBD2. J gave up 3 bases and V 6 bases, and 15 bases lay outside the gene matches. This CDR3 comprises 18 residues. Germline CDR1 MNHNY, CDR2 SVGAGI (reference sequence). The CDR3 loop reads CASRRTGSGSGLYNEQFF. The DNA for the CDR3 is TGTGCCAGCAGAAGGACGGGTAGCGGGAGCGGTCTCTACAATGAGCAGTTCTTC.